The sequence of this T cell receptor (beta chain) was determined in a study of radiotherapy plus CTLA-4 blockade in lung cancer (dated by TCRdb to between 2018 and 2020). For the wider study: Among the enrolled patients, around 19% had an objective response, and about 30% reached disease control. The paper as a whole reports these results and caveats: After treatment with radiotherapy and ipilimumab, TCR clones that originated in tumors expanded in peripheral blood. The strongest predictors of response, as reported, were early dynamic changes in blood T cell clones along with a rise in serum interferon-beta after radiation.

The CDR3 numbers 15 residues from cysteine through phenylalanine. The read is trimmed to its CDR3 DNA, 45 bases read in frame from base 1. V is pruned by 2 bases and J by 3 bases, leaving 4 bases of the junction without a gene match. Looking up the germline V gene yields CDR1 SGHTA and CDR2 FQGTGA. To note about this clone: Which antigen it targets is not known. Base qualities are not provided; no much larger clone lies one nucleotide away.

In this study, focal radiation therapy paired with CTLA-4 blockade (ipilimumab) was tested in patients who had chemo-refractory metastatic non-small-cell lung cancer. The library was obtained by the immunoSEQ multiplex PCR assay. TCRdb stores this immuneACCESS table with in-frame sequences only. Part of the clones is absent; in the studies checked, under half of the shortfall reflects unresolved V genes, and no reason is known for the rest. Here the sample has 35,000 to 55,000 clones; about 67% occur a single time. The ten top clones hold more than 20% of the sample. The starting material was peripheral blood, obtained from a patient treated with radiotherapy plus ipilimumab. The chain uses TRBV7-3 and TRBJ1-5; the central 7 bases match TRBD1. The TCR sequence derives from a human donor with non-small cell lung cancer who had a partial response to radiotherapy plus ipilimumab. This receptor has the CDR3 CASSLEGGINQPQHF. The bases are TGTGCCAGCAGCTTAGAAGGGGGCATCAATCAGCCCCAGCATTTT.